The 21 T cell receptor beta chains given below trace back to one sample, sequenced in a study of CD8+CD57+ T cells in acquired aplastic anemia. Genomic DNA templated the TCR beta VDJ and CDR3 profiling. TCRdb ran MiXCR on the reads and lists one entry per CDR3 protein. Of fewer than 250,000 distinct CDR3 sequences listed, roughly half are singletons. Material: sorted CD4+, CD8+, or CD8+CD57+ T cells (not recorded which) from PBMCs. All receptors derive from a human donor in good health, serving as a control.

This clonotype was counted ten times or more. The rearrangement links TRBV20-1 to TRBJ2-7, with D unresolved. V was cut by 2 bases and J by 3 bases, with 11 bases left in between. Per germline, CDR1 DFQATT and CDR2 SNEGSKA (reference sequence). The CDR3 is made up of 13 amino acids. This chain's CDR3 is CSARRRTDYEQYF. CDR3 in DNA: TGCAGTGCTAGAAGGCGGACGGACTACGAGCAGTACTTC.

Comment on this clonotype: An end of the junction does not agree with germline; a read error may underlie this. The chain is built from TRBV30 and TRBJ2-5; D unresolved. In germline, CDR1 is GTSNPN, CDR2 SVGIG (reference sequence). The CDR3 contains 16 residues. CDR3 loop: CDWSSDVCSSDLTQYF. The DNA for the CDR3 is TGTGACTGGAGTTCAGACGTGTGCTCTTCCGATCTGACCCAGTACTTC.

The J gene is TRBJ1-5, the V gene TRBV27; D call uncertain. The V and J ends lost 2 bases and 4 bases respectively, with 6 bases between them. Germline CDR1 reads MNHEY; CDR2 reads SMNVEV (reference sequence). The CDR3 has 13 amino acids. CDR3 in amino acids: CASSLKANQPQHF. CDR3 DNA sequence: TGTGCCAGCAGTTTAAAGGCGAATCAGCCCCAGCATTTT.

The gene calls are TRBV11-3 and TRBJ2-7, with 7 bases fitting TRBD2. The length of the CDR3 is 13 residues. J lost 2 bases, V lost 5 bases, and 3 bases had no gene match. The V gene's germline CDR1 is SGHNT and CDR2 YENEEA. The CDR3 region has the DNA TGTGCCAGCAGCAAAGGACTAGCCTACGAGCAGTACTTC. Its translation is CASSKGLAYEQYF.

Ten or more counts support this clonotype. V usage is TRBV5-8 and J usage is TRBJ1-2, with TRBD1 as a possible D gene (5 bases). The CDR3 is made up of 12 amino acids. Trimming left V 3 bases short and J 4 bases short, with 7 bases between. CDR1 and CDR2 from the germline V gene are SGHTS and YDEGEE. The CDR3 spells CASSSGFYGYTF. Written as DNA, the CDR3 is TGTGCCAGCAGCTCAGGGTTCTATGGCTACACCTTC.

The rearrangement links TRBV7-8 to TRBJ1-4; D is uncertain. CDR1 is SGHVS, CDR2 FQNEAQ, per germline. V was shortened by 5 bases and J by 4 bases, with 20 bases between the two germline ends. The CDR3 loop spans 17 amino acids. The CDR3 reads CASSPRGRLADNEKLFF. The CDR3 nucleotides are TGTGCCAGCAGCCCACGAGGAAGACTAGCGGATAATGAAAAACTGTTTTTT.

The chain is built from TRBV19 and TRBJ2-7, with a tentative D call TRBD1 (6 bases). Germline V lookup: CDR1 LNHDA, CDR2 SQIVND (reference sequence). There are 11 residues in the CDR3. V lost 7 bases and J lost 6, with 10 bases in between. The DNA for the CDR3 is TGTGCCAGTAAGGGGGTGGGCGAGCAGTACTTC. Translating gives CASKGVGEQYF.

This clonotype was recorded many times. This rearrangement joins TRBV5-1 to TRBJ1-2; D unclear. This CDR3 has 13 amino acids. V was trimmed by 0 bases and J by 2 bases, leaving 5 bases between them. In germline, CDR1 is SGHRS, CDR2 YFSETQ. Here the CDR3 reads CASSLGANYGYTF. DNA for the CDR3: TGCGCCAGCAGCTTGGGGGCCAACTATGGCTACACCTTC.

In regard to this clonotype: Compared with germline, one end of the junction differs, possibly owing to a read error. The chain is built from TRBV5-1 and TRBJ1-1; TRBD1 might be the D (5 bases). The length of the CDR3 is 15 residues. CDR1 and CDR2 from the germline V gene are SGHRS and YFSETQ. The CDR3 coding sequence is TGTGCCAGCAGAGTCGTGGACACTTACGACACTGAAGCTTTCTTT. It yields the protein CASRVVDTYDTEAFF.

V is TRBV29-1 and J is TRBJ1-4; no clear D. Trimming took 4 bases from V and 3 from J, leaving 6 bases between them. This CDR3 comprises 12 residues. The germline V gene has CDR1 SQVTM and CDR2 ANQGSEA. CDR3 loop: CSVVTANEKLFF. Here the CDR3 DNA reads TGCAGCGTTGTGACTGCTAATGAAAAACTGTTTTTT.

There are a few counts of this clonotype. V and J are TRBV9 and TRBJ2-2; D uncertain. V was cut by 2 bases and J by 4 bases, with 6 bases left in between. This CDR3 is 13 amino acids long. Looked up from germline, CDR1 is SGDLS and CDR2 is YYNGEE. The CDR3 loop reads CASSVQPTGELFF. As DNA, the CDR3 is TGTGCCAGCAGCGTTCAGCCCACCGGGGAGCTGTTTTTT.

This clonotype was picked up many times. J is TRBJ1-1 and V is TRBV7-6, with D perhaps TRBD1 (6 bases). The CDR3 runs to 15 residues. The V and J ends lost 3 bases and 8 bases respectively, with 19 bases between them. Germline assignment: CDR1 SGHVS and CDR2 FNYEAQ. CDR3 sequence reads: CASSLEAQGRKEAFF. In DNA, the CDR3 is TGTGCCAGCAGCTTGGAGGCACAGGGACGCAAGGAAGCTTTCTTT.

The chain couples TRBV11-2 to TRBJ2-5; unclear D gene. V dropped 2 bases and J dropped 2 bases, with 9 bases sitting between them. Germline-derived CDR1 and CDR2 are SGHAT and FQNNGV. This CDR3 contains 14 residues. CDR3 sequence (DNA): TGTGCCAGCAGCTTATGGTCCCCACAAGAGACCCAGTACTTC. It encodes CASSLWSPQETQYF.

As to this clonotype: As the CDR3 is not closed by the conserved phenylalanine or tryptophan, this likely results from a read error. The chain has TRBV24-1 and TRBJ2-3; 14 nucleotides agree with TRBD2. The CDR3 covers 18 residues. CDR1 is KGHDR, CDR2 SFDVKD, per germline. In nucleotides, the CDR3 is TGTGCCGCCAGTGGTGCCCCGACTAGCGGGGGGGTTACAGATACGCAGTATTCT. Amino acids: CAASGAPTSGGVTDTQYS.

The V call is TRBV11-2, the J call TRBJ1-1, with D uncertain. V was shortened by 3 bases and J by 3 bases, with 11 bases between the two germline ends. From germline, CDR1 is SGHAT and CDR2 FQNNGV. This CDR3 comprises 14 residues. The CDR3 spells CASSFGSRYTEAFF. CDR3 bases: TGTGCCAGCAGCTTCGGTAGTAGGTACACTGAAGCTTTCTTT. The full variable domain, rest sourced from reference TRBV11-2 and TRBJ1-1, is EAGVAQSPRYKIIEKRQSVAFWCNPISGHATLYWYQQILGQGPKLLIQFQNNGVVDDSQLPKDRFSAERLKGVDSTLKIQPAKLEDSAVYLCASSFGSRYTEAFFGQGTRLTVV.

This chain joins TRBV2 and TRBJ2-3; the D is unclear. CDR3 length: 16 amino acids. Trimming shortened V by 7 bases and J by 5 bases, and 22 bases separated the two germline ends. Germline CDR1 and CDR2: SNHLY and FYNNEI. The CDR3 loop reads CASKTSTALNIDTQYF. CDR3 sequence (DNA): TGTGCCAGCAAGACGAGTACAGCGCTGAACATAGATACGCAGTATTTT. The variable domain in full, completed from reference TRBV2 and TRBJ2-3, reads EPEVTQTPSHQVTQMGQEVILRCVPISNHLYFYWYRQILGQKVEFLVSFYNNEISEKSEIFDDQFSVERPDGSNFTLKIRSTKLEDSAMYFCASKTSTALNIDTQYFGPGTRLTVL.

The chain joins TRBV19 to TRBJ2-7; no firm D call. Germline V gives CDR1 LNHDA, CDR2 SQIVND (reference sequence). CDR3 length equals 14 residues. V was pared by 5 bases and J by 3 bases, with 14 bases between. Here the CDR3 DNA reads TGTGCCAGTAGTGAGTTTAGCTCGGGCTACGAGCAGTACTTC. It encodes CASSEFSSGYEQYF.

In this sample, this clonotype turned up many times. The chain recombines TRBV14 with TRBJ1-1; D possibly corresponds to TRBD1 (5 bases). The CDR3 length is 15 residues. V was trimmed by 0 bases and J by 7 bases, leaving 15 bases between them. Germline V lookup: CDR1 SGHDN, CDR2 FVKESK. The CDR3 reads CASSQDRGGGGEAFF. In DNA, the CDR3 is TGTGCCAGCAGCCAAGATCGGGGCGGGGGTGGTGAAGCTTTCTTT.

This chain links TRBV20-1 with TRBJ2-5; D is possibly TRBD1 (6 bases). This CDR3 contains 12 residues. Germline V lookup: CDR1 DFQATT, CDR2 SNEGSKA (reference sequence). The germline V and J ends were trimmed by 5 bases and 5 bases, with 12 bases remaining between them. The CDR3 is CSAVQGLETQYF. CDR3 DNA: TGCAGTGCTGTACAGGGTTTGGAGACCCAGTACTTC.

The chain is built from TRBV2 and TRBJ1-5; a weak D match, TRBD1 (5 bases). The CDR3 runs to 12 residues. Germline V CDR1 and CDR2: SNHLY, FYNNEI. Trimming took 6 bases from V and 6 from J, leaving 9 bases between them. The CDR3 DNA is TGTGCCAGCAGAGGTGGGGGTCAGCCCCAGCATTTT. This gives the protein CASRGGGQPQHF.

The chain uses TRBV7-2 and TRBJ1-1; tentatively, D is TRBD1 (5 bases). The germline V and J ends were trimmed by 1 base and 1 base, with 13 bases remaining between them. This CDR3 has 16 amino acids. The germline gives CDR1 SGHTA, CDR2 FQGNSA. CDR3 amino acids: CASSLGGDGANTEAFF. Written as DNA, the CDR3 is TGTGCCAGCAGCTTAGGCGGGGACGGGGCGAACACTGAAGCTTTCTTT.